This T cell receptor beta chain was retrieved from a study of T cell responses to AZD1222 COVID-19 vaccine. Study outcomes and limitations: Researchers report vaccine-associated CD4 TCRs spanning spike, with dominance at 160-218 and 743-854.

Trimming cost V 5 bases and J 8 bases, with 15 bases left between them. CDR3 length: 13 amino acids. CDR1 and CDR2 (germline): MNHEY, SVGEGT. Profiling relied on immunoSEQ multiplex PCR, and the TCRdb table lists in-frame clones only, not all of them. The sample yields roughly 78,000 clones, around four fifths seen once. Worth noting for this clone: Its antigen is not known.

The origin of this receptor is an adult in good health. This chain links TRBV6-2 or TRBV6-3 with TRBJ1-2, with a possible D match to TRBD1 (5 bases). Specimen: peripheral blood, collected on day 0 of AZD1222 vaccination. This CDR3 is CASSKRDASGYTF. CDR3 nucleotide sequence: TGTGCCAGCAGTAAGCGGGACGCCTCAGGCTACACCTTC.